This T cell receptor beta chain was documented in a study of blood T cell repertoires in COVID-19. Here immunoSEQ multiplex PCR was the method, and the copy in TCRdb shows in-frame clones only, minus some. The table records over 300,000 clones, around 84% of them present only once. Participant age was roughly 18 to 95 years, and participants resided in about 25 US areas. Material: PBMCs or T cells enriched from blood (not recorded which). The TCR was taken from a woman aged 18-29 years who had recovered from COVID-19.

CDR3 DNA sequence: TGTGCCAGCAGGTTGACAGTCAGCACAGATACGCAGTATTTT. Its protein product is CASRLTVSTDTQYF. The genes are TRBV6-5 and TRBJ2-3; maybe TRBD1 (5 bases). Trimming pared 6 bases from V and 0 bases from J, leaving 10 bases between. The CDR3 length is 14 residues. The germline gives CDR1 MNHEY, CDR2 SVGAGI.